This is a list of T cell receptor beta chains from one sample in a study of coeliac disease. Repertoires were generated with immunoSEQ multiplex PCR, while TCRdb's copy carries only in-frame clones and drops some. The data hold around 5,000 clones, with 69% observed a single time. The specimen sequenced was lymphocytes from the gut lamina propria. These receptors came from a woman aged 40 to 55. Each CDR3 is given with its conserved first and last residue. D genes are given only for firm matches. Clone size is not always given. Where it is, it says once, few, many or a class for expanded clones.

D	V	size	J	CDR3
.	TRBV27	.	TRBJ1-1	CASREVLNTEAFF
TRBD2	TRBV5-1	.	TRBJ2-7	CASSPGTSRHEQYF
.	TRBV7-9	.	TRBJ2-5	CASSLDETGRQETQYF
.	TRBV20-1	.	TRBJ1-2	CSATFLLGYTF
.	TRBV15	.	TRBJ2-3	CATSRAGGRGGSSTDTQYF
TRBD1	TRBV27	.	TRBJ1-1	CASSPLDRGLTEAFF
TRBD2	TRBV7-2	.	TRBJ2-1	CASSRTSGPYNEQFF
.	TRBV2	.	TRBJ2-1	CASSIGWGDEQFF
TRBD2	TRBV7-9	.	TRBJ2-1	CASSSWTSSLCNEQFF
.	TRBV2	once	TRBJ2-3	CASRQRVTDTQYF